A single sample gave rise to the 14 T cell receptor beta chains below, sequenced in a study of T cells after yellow fever vaccination. TCRdb called the 5' RACE reads again in MiXCR, with one record for every CDR3 protein. The sample carries about 300,000 distinct CDR3 sequences, roughly 4.3% recorded once. This specimen was PBMCs, taken 5 days after the yellow fever booster vaccination. The receptors were gathered from a man aged 18 to 29 who received the YFV17D yellow fever vaccine.

This clonotype was seen ten or more times. V gene TRBV7-2 combines with J gene TRBJ2-3; maybe TRBD2 (6 bases). CDR3 length equals 14 residues. Germline CDR1 and CDR2: SGHTA and FQGNSA. The V gene lost 5 bases and the J gene lost 2 bases, with 11 bases spanning the gap. The CDR3: CASSPTGDTDTQYF. The CDR3 DNA reads TGTGCCAGCAGCCCCACGGGGGACACAGATACGCAGTATTTT.

This clonotype was picked up many times. The chain couples TRBV9 to TRBJ2-1, with 11 bases that match TRBD2. There are 15 residues in the CDR3. J gave up 4 bases and V 5 bases, and 5 bases lay outside the gene matches. Germline V gives CDR1 SGDLS, CDR2 YYNGEE. The CDR3 nucleotides are TGTGCCAGCAGTAAAACTAGCGGGGGTTACAATGAGCAGTTCTTC. This encodes CASSKTSGGYNEQFF.

The table lists this clonotype with a few counts. The J gene is TRBJ2-7, the V gene TRBV5-5, with 8 positions matching TRBD1. CDR3 length: 17 residues. J lost 3 bases, V lost 4 bases, and 15 bases had no gene match. Germline CDR1 is SGHKS and CDR2 is YYEKEE (reference sequence). The DNA of the CDR3 is TGTGCCAGCAGCCCCGGGGCTGACAGGGGAAATTACTACGAGCAGTACGTC. Its protein is CASSPGADRGNYYEQYV.

This clonotype has at least ten counts. This chain uses TRBV24-1 with TRBJ2-1, with D uncertain. Trimming took off 4 bases at V and 7 bases at J, with 13 bases between the two ends. Germline CDR1 is KGHDR and CDR2 is SFDVKD. This CDR3 has 14 residues. CDR3: CATSDLRRVNEQFF. Here the CDR3 DNA reads TGTGCCACCAGTGACCTCCGCCGGGTGAATGAGCAGTTCTTC.

The chain couples TRBV27 to TRBJ1-5; weak D call: TRBD1 (5 bases). Germline V gene lookup returns CDR1 MNHEY and CDR2 SMNVEV (reference sequence). The length of the CDR3 is 14 residues. Trimming took off 6 bases at V and 5 bases at J, with 14 bases between the two ends. The CDR3 loop reads CASRRDATDQPQHF. The CDR3 region has the DNA TGTGCCAGCAGAAGGGACGCTACTGATCAGCCCCAGCATTTT.

This clonotype was found many times. V gene TRBV20-1 combines with J gene TRBJ2-3; a possible D gene is TRBD1 (5 bases). This CDR3 has 14 amino acids. In germline, CDR1 is DFQATT, CDR2 SNEGSKA (reference sequence). The V and J ends lost 6 bases and 5 bases respectively, with 18 bases between them. In nucleotides, the CDR3 is TGCAGTGCCCCTCGGACCACTCAGGGAGATACGCAGTATTTT. The encoded protein is CSAPRTTQGDTQYF.

This clonotype was counted at least ten times. CDR3 in amino acids: CASSLDRLSANVLTF. CDR3 sequence (DNA): TGTGCCAGCAGCTTGGACAGACTCTCGGCCAACGTCCTGACTTTC. The rearrangement uses TRBV7-9 and TRBJ2-6; D is possibly TRBD1 (6 bases). This CDR3 contains 15 residues. In germline, CDR1 is SEHNR, CDR2 FQNEAQ (reference sequence). The ends were cut back, 3 bases at V and 6 bases at J, with 12 bases in the middle.

Only a few counts were recorded for this clonotype. V and J are TRBV24-1 and TRBJ1-3, with D uncertain. V lost 5 bases and J 2 bases, leaving 9 bases between the germline ends. There are 14 residues in the CDR3. CDR1 is KGHDR, CDR2 SFDVKD, per germline. CDR3 coding DNA: TGTGCCACCAGTGCGGGTGGGCCTGGAAACACCATATATTTT. Translating it yields CATSAGGPGNTIYF.

This clonotype has a single count. A much larger clonotype is one base distant, so this may be a read error. The V gene is TRBV29-1, the J gene TRBJ2-3; D unclear. Germline V gene data show CDR1 as SQVTM and CDR2 as ANQGSEA. CDR3 length: 10 amino acids. Trimming removed 7 bases from V and 8 bases from J, with 10 bases in between. The CDR3 DNA sequence: TGCAGCGCTGATGGCGGTACGCAGTATTTT. Amino acids: CSADGGTQYF.

The table lists this clonotype with many counts. This chain connects TRBV7-8 to TRBJ1-6; D gene uncertain. CDR1 SGHVS and CDR2 FQNEAQ come from the germline V gene. V was trimmed by 1 base and J by 6 bases, leaving 4 bases between them. This CDR3 region has 13 residues. The CDR3 region has the DNA TGTGCCAGCAGCTTAGAGCTTAATTCACCCCTCCACTTT. This sequence encodes CASSLELNSPLHF.

The table lists this clonotype with a few counts. This chain links TRBV6-1 with TRBJ2-5; a possible D gene is TRBD2 (6 bases). The ends were cut back, 4 bases at V and 8 bases at J, with 14 bases in the middle. The germline CDR1 and CDR2 sequences are MNHNS and SASEGT. CDR3 length: 13 amino acids. DNA for the CDR3: TGTGCCAGCAGTGCCGGGACTCCGGATACCCAGTACTTC. Translating it yields CASSAGTPDTQYF.

This clonotype has ten or more counts. The genes are TRBV9 and TRBJ1-1; D might be TRBD1 (5 bases). The CDR3 consists of 15 residues. Per germline, CDR1 SGDLS and CDR2 YYNGEE. Deletions cut 3 bases from V and 5 bases from J, with 17 bases between. CDR3 nucleotide sequence: TGTGCCAGCAGCGCCTTTCCAGGGATGAGAACTGAAGCTTTCTTT. It encodes CASSAFPGMRTEAFF.

The V gene is TRBV20-1, the J gene TRBJ2-1, with 11 bases lining up with TRBD2. CDR1 and CDR2 from the germline V gene are DFQATT and SNEGSKA (reference sequence). The trim removed 6 bases at V and 10 bases at J, leaving 8 bases unmatched. The CDR3 has 13 amino acids. CDR3: CSAYSGGAREQFF. Here the CDR3 DNA reads TGCAGTGCCTATAGCGGGGGGGCCCGCGAGCAGTTCTTC.

In its sample, this clonotype was seen a few times. The CDR3 DNA follows: TGCGCCAGCAGCCAACCACAGGGCGCAAGTTCACCCCTCCACTTT. It encodes CASSQPQGASSPLHF. V usage is TRBV4-1 and J usage is TRBJ1-6; a weak D match, TRBD1 (6 bases). Germline V lookup: CDR1 MGHRA, CDR2 YSYEKL. Deletions cut 2 bases from V and 9 bases from J, with 14 bases between. The CDR3 has 15 amino acids.